This TCR beta chain was sequenced in a study of cytomegalovirus exposure and HLA in healthy donors. V was pared by 4 bases and J by 4 bases, with 14 bases of the junction left unmatched. The V gene's germline CDR1 is SGHRS and CDR2 YFSETQ. The CDR3 length is 19 residues. PCR was performed using 60 Vbeta and 13 Jbeta primers. Method: immunoSEQ multiplex PCR; TCRdb's copy keeps in-frame clones and lacks some. This table holds under 200,000 clones, about 79% found once. This chain links TRBV5-1 with TRBJ2-1; 13 bases fit TRBD2. What was sequenced was PBMCs. The sequence derives from a man aged 45 to 65 in good health and CMV-seropositive. CDR3 bases: TGCGCCAGCAGCAAGATAGGACTAGCGGGAGTGGTACGGTACAATGAGCAGTTCTTC. Translated, it gives CASSKIGLAGVVRYNEQFF.